Listed below are T cell receptor beta chains from one sample, sequenced in a study of T cell responses to AZD1222 COVID-19 vaccine. Measured with immunoSEQ multiplex PCR; TCRdb has only the in-frame clones, and not every one. The sample includes about 180,000 clones, about 93% of them seen just once. This sample comprised peripheral blood, obtained 28 days after the second dose of the MenACWY control vaccine. The receptors derive from an adult who received the MenACWY meningococcal vaccine as a control. CDR3s include the opening cysteine and the closing phenylalanine or tryptophan. Each record gives: J gene, D gene, V gene, CDR3 protein. The D gene is left open where the match is weak.

>TRBJ1-3|-|TRBV20-1
CSASVGNTIYF
>TRBJ2-7|-|TRBV12-3/TRBV12-4
CASSERGQDTIHF
>TRBJ2-7|TRBD1|TRBV30
CAWNRGSYEQYF
>TRBJ2-7|-|TRBV6-1
CASSEAAGAYF
>TRBJ1-4|-|TRBV7-6
CASSPRGTEKLFF
>TRBJ1-5|TRBD1|TRBV15
CATSREGQGTQPQHF
>TRBJ1-1|TRBD1|TRBV5-1
CASSRTGGGLDTEAFF
>TRBJ1-2|-|TRBV7-2
CASSFYGTPEVYGYTF
>TRBJ1-2|TRBD1|TRBV19
CASSRQGNSGGYTF
>TRBJ1-5|TRBD1|TRBV19
CASRTTGVSNQPQHF
>TRBJ2-7|TRBD1|TRBV6-1
CASSEGDRGSYEQYF
>TRBJ1-5|TRBD1|TRBV5-6
CASSPHGQGPNQPQHF
>TRBJ1-1|-|TRBV3-1/TRBV3-2
CASSQASAGSAFF
>TRBJ1-1|-|TRBV30
CAWAGQGRAEAFF
>TRBJ1-1|-|TRBV12-3/TRBV12-4
CASSFRGNPEAFF
>TRBJ2-3|TRBD2|TRBV4-3
CASSQRLAGVDTQYF
>TRBJ1-2|TRBD1|TRBV10-3
CASRWDRGYGYTF
>TRBJ1-1|-|TRBV5-4
CASSLEGIMNTEAFF
>TRBJ2-1|-|TRBV20-1
CSASFYNEQFF
>TRBJ1-6|-|TRBV6-5
CASRLGDSPLHF
>TRBJ2-5|TRBD1|TRBV10-3
CAIGQGQETQYF
>TRBJ1-1|-|TRBV6-5
CASSYSKEGRAFF
>TRBJ1-4|-|TRBV5-1
CASRMSPRATNEKLFF
>TRBJ2-5|TRBD2|TRBV3-1/TRBV3-2
CASSQGMIGGGAGETQYF
>TRBJ1-1|-|TRBV4-1
CASSQDDSVNTEAFF
>TRBJ2-2|-|TRBV5-1
CASSPPSPWGLTGELFF
>TRBJ2-7|TRBD1|TRBV28
CASSSSDRGLSYEQYF
>TRBJ1-2|-|TRBV28
CASSFRAGRIGYTF
>TRBJ2-1|-|TRBV10-3
CAIRGDSYNEQFF
>TRBJ2-6|-|TRBV6-5
CASRQSSGANVLTF
>TRBJ2-1|TRBD1|TRBV19
CASTSGGRTYNEQFF
>TRBJ2-2|-|TRBV7-2
CASSLVTGPGELFF
>TRBJ1-1|-|TRBV4-3
CASSQGPGDTEAFF
>TRBJ1-1|-|TRBV19
CASSIGQVNTEAFF
>TRBJ2-5|-|TRBV2
CASSVGPRETQYF
>TRBJ2-6|-|TRBV2
CASTVDSSGANVLTF
>TRBJ1-4|-|TRBV4-1
CASRPGTWDEKLFF
>TRBJ2-7|TRBD2|TRBV4-1
CASSQDSGGPLSYEQYF
>TRBJ1-1|-|TRBV7-2
CASSLGRGSWTEAFF
>TRBJ1-5|-|TRBV27
CASSSGRGNQPQHF
>TRBJ1-1|TRBD1|TRBV28
CASSPGDSTEAFF
>TRBJ1-3|-|TRBV15
CATSRDGDTIYF
>TRBJ1-1|-|TRBV6-5
CASSYSNRGMNTEAFF
>TRBJ2-2|-|TRBV7-8
CASSRARMNTGELFF
>TRBJ2-3|-|TRBV9
CASSVGGGLVDTQYF
>TRBJ2-1|TRBD2|TRBV4-1
CASSQDPGRAGDYNEQFF
>TRBJ2-7|TRBD1|TRBV10-3
CAISRETGYTYEQYF
>TRBJ1-2|TRBD1|TRBV7-9
CASSPGSGQGIGGYTF
>TRBJ2-1|TRBD2|TRBV5-1
CASRLTGGTYNEQFF
>TRBJ2-7|-|TRBV30
CAWSVVGEQYF
>TRBJ2-1|-|TRBV13
CASTTHRASNEQFF
>TRBJ1-2|-|TRBV18
CASSPPGWGYTF